This T cell receptor beta chain comes out of a study of blood T cell repertoires in COVID-19. Looking at the study overall: The cDNA or gDNA used as material had been derived from T cells, B-cell-depleted T cells, or PBMCs.

The germline gives CDR1 MGHDK, CDR2 SYGVNS. V lost 4 bases and J lost 7, with 14 bases in between. This CDR3 region has 14 residues. Measured with immunoSEQ multiplex PCR; TCRdb has only the in-frame clones, and not every one. The repertoire has 450,000 to 500,000 clones, less than 90% of them found once; the top ten carry 6.5% to 8.5%. The chain has TRBV25-1 and TRBJ1-5; possible D gene TRBD1, 6 bases. This clonotype was obtained from an older woman who had recovered from COVID-19. The sample comprised PBMCs or T cells enriched from blood (not recorded which). CDR3 sequence: CASSVGAGDQPQHF. CDR3 bases: TGTGCCAGCAGTGTCGGGGCAGGGGACCAGCCCCAGCATTTT. The whole variable domain, filled in from reference TRBV25-1 and TRBJ1-5, reads EADIYQTPRYLVIGTGKKITLECSQTMGHDKMYWYQQDPGMELHLIHYSYGVNSTEKGDLSSESTVSRIRTEHFPLTLESARPSHTSQYLCASSVGAGDQPQHFGDGTRLSIL.